Below are 9 T cell receptor beta chains sequenced from a single sample in a study of naive CD8 T cells in extremely preterm neonates. Profiling relied on immunoSEQ multiplex PCR, and the TCRdb table lists in-frame clones only, not all of them. The sample lists 4,200 or so clones; 97% were seen once. What was sequenced was naive CD8+ T cells from blood. The receptors derive from a human donor in good health.

The chain couples TRBV11-2 to TRBJ1-1; 8 nucleotides line up with TRBD1. The CDR3 is made up of 19 amino acids. Germline CDR1 and CDR2: SGHAT and FQNNGV. J gave up 0 bases and V 5 bases, and 17 bases lay outside the gene matches. The DNA for the CDR3 is TGTGCCAGCAGCAAGCGAGGACAGGGTTCTGGAGGTATGAACACTGAAGCTTTCTTT. Protein sequence: CASSKRGQGSGGMNTEAFF.

V is TRBV27 and J is TRBJ2-3, with D unresolved. The germline V gene encodes CDR1 MNHEY and CDR2 SMNVEV (reference sequence). CDR3 size: 13 residues. The V and J ends lost 6 bases and 2 bases respectively, with 9 bases between them. CDR3 amino acids: CASRRPYTDTQYF. The CDR3 coding sequence is TGTGCCAGCAGACGTCCCTACACAGATACGCAGTATTTT.

The chain employs TRBV28 and TRBJ1-1; TRBD1 is a possible D gene (5 bases). V lost 2 bases to trimming and J lost 0 bases, with 16 bases between them. The CDR3 length is 17 residues. The germline V gene has CDR1 MDHEN and CDR2 SYDVKM. In nucleotides, the CDR3 is TGTGCCAGCAGTTTAACACCCTTGACAGCCATGAACACTGAAGCTTTCTTT. Translated: CASSLTPLTAMNTEAFF.

The J gene is TRBJ2-2, the V gene TRBV27; perhaps TRBD2 as D (6 bases). This CDR3 is 16 amino acids long. Germline values: CDR1 MNHEY, CDR2 SMNVEV (reference sequence). V gave up 5 bases and J gave up 6 bases, with 19 bases separating them. The CDR3 DNA reads as TGTGCCAGCAGTCCTTATCTCGGGACTTCCGCCGGGGAGCTGTTTTTT. Translated: CASSPYLGTSAGELFF.

V and J are TRBV7-9 and TRBJ2-2; 8 bases line up with TRBD2. The length of the CDR3 is 18 residues. V shed 1 base and J 4 bases; nucleotides not matched to a gene: 11. Looked up from germline, CDR1 is SEHNR and CDR2 is FQNEAQ (reference sequence). The CDR3 here is CASSLGSPGLEVTGELFF. CDR3 in DNA: TGTGCCAGCAGCTTAGGATCCCCGGGACTAGAGGTCACCGGGGAGCTGTTTTTT.

The J gene is TRBJ2-7, the V gene TRBV6-1; the match to TRBD1 covers 7 bases. The CDR3 contains 15 residues. V was pared by 1 base and J by 4 bases, with 7 bases of the junction left unmatched. CDR1 MNHNS and CDR2 SASEGT come from the germline V gene. The CDR3 region has the DNA TGTGCCAGCAGTGAAGACAGGGGAACCCTTTACGAGCAGTACGTC. Translating it yields CASSEDRGTLYEQYV.

In DNA form, the CDR3 reads TGTGCCACCAGATCCCCGGGGGGGTCAAACACTGAAGCTTTCTTT. It is translated as CATRSPGGSNTEAFF. The V call is TRBV15, the J call TRBJ1-1; D might be TRBD1 (5 bases). The V gene lost 6 bases and the J gene lost 2 bases, with 16 bases spanning the gap. The CDR3 has 15 amino acids. The germline V gene has CDR1 LNHNV and CDR2 YYDKDF (reference sequence).

The chain couples TRBV27 to TRBJ1-1; D might be TRBD1 (6 bases). The V gene's germline CDR1 is MNHEY and CDR2 SMNVEV (reference sequence). V gave up 6 bases and J gave up 0 bases, with 11 bases separating them. The CDR3 extends over 14 amino acids. The CDR3 protein is CASRPQGLNTEAFF. The CDR3, as DNA: TGTGCCAGCAGGCCACAGGGTTTGAACACTGAAGCTTTCTTT.

This clone came up once. CDR3 DNA: TGTGCCAGCAGCCAGGGACAGGGGGCAACAGATACGCAGTATTTT. It codes for CASSQGQGATDTQYF. This chain links TRBV5-4 with TRBJ2-3; 12 nucleotides line up with TRBD1. J lost 3 bases, V lost 4 bases, and 3 bases had no gene match. The germline V gene encodes CDR1 SGHNT and CDR2 YYREEE (reference sequence). This CDR3 contains 15 residues.